Listed below are T cell receptor beta chains from one sample, sequenced in a study of radiation and T cells in renal cell carcinoma. Sequenced by immunoSEQ multiplex PCR; TCRdb stores in-frame clones only, minus some. The table includes 60,000 to 65,000 clones, around 77% detected once. This sample comprised blood, obtained from a patient whose treatment included radiotherapy and nephrectomy. These receptors originate from a man aged 55 to 70 with renal cell carcinoma. The CDR3 runs from the conserved cysteine through the conserved F or W. Fields, in order: J gene, V gene, D gene, clone size, CDR3 protein, CDR3 DNA. The D gene is left open where the match is weak. Some rows mark clone size as missing; the rest say once, few, many or name a class of expanded clone.

TRBJ1-4,TRBV27,-,-,CASRPGQTTNEKLFF,TGTGCCAGCAGGCCTGGACAGACAACTAATGAAAAACTGTTTTTT
TRBJ1-1,TRBV28,-,-,CVGLGNTEAFF,TGCGTAGGTTTGGGGAACACTGAAGCTTTCTTT
TRBJ2-5,TRBV7-2,-,-,CASSSNSDTFQETQYF,TGTGCCAGCAGCTCAAACAGTGACACCTTCCAAGAGACCCAGTACTTC
TRBJ2-1,TRBV7-9,-,-,CASSLNMVAAYNEQFF,TGTGCCAGCAGCTTAAATATGGTAGCAGCTTACAATGAGCAGTTCTTC
TRBJ1-5,TRBV18,-,-,CASSPVGLSNQPQHF,TGTGCCAGCTCACCAGTGGGGTTGAGCAATCAGCCCCAGCATTTT
TRBJ1-4,TRBV18,TRBD1,-,CASSPQGATNEKLFF,TGTGCCAGCTCCCCGCAGGGGGCAACTAATGAAAAACTGTTTTTT
TRBJ1-1,TRBV30,-,few,CAWRGWNTEAFF,TGTGCCTGGAGAGGATGGAACACTGAAGCTTTCTTT
TRBJ1-2,TRBV14,-,-,CASSQGRPGYGYTF,TGTGCCAGCAGCCAGGGACGGCCTGGCTATGGCTACACCTTC
TRBJ1-2,TRBV7-9,-,-,CASSSRVVNGYTF,TGTGCCAGCAGCTCCCGGGTAGTGAATGGCTACACCTTC
TRBJ2-1,TRBV5-1,TRBD2,-,CASSLYRGGEDEQFF,TGCGCCAGCAGCTTGTACCGGGGGGGTGAAGATGAGCAGTTCTTC
TRBJ2-3,TRBV14,-,-,CASSQDYTDTQYF,TGTGCCAGCAGCCAGGACTACACAGATACGCAGTATTTT
TRBJ2-2,TRBV13,-,-,CASSRNSQGMGTGELFF,TGTGCCAGCAGCCGGAATTCCCAGGGAATGGGAACCGGGGAGCTGTTTTTT
TRBJ1-5,TRBV7-8,TRBD1,-,CASSSGTGAFQPQHF,TGTGCCAGCAGTTCCGGGACAGGGGCTTTTCAGCCCCAGCATTTT
TRBJ2-2,TRBV7-7,-,-,CASSLDMAGELFF,TGTGCCAGCAGCTTAGATATGGCCGGGGAGCTGTTTTTT
TRBJ1-2,TRBV27,TRBD1,-,CASSPTGGMGYTF,TGTGCCAGCAGTCCGACAGGGGGCATGGGCTACACCTTC
TRBJ2-2,TRBV7-2,-,-,CASSLVNAGELFF,TGTGCCAGCAGCCTAGTTAACGCCGGGGAGCTGTTTTTT
TRBJ2-1,TRBV9,-,-,CASSFRLTSYNEQFF,TGTGCCAGCAGCTTTAGACTAACCTCCTACAATGAGCAGTTCTTC
TRBJ1-1,TRBV5-6,-,-,CASSLSQWEGTEAFF,TGTGCCAGCAGCTTGTCCCAGTGGGAGGGGACTGAAGCTTTCTTT
TRBJ2-5,TRBV5-3,-,-,CARSVHRDEETQYF,TGTGCCAGAAGCGTCCACCGGGACGAAGAGACCCAGTACTTC
TRBJ1-6,TRBV18,-,-,CASSRGYNSPLHF,TGTGCCAGCTCACGCGGCTATAATTCACCCCTCCACTTT
TRBJ1-3,TRBV5-1,-,-,CASSSQGGGSSGNTIYF,TGCGCCAGCAGCTCCCAAGGGGGGGGATCCTCTGGAAACACCATATATTTT
TRBJ1-4,TRBV25-1,TRBD1,-,CASSEEKGAYEKLFF,TGTGCCAGCAGTGAAGAGAAGGGGGCGTATGAAAAACTGTTTTTT
TRBJ2-5,TRBV10-3,TRBD1,-,CATGQGDETQYF,TGTGCCACGGGACAGGGAGACGAGACCCAGTACTTC
TRBJ1-2,TRBV19,-,-,CASSRRGQVYGYTF,TGTGCCAGTAGTCGTCGGGGGCAGGTCTATGGCTACACCTTC
TRBJ1-1,TRBV5-1,-,-,CASSSSTVNTEAFF,TGCGCCAGCAGCTCCTCAACAGTTAACACTGAAGCTTTCTTT
TRBJ2-2,TRBV9,-,-,CASSVDRWSNTGELFF,TGTGCCAGCAGCGTAGATAGGTGGAGCAACACCGGGGAGCTGTTTTTT
TRBJ2-4,TRBV19,-,-,CASSGKGGIQYF,TGTGCCAGTAGTGGTAAGGGGGGCATTCAGTACTTC
TRBJ2-6,TRBV5-1,-,-,CASSLSGANVLTF,TGCGCCAGCAGCTTGTCTGGGGCCAACGTCCTGACTTTC
TRBJ2-2,TRBV10-3,TRBD2,-,CAITHSGEVGELFF,TGTGCCATCACCCATAGCGGGGAAGTCGGGGAGCTGTTTTTT
TRBJ2-3,TRBV10-3,-,-,CAISEDSTDTQYF,TGTGCCATCAGTGAGGACAGTACAGATACGCAGTATTTT
TRBJ2-5,TRBV19,-,-,CASSTAGGETQYF,TGTGCCAGTAGTACCGCCGGGGGAGAGACCCAGTACTTC
TRBJ2-5,TRBV11-3,TRBD2,-,CASSSSGKETQYF,TGTGCCAGCAGCTCTAGCGGTAAAGAGACCCAGTACTTC
TRBJ1-2,TRBV9,-,-,CASEGGSPSGVGYTF,TGTGCCAGCGAGGGGGGCAGCCCCTCTGGGGTGGGCTACACCTTC
TRBJ2-2,TRBV19,-,-,CASTDRPGSGELFF,TGTGCCAGTACGGACCGTCCCGGATCCGGGGAGCTGTTTTTT
TRBJ2-1,TRBV11-2,TRBD2,-,CASSLVLAGEQFF,TGTGCCAGCAGCTTAGTACTAGCGGGCGAGCAGTTCTTC
TRBJ1-2,TRBV7-9,-,-,CASSLLLHTDYGYTF,TGTGCCAGCAGCTTATTATTGCACACGGACTATGGCTACACCTTC
TRBJ2-7,TRBV7-9,TRBD2,-,CASSSGTSDYF,TGTGCCAGCAGCTCCGGGACTAGCGATTACTTC
TRBJ1-3,TRBV19,-,-,CASSIDWTGNTIYF,TGTGCCAGTAGTATAGATTGGACCGGAAACACCATATATTTT
TRBJ2-5,TRBV7-8,-,-,CASSTGRRDQYF,TGTGCCTCCTCTACCGGGAGAAGGGACCAGTACTTC
TRBJ2-7,TRBV27,-,-,CASSAPRLAGRSYEQYF,TGTGCCAGCAGTGCACCCCGACTCGCAGGGCGCTCCTACGAGCAGTACTTC
TRBJ1-2,TRBV19,TRBD1,-,CASSSQLGTGGSNYGYTF,TGTGCCAGTAGCTCCCAATTGGGGACAGGGGGCTCTAACTATGGCTACACCTTC
TRBJ2-7,TRBV4-3,TRBD1,-,CASSHSGTGETYEQYF,TGCGCCAGCAGCCATTCCGGGACAGGGGAAACCTACGAGCAGTACTTC